One and the same sample provided the 5 T cell receptor beta chains below, sequenced in a study of shared clonotypes between healthy human individuals. The assay was immunoSEQ multiplex PCR, and TCRdb's table has in-frame clones only and misses some. The sample contains approximately 600,000 clones, roughly 96% of which appear only once. Positive CCR7 selection of CD45RO-negative cells yielded the naive CD8 cells, and terminally differentiated effector memory CD45RA+ cells were excluded. The sample consisted of naive CD8+ T cells sorted from blood. These receptors originate from a woman in her 30s in good health.

This chain uses TRBV11-2 with TRBJ1-4, with D hard to call. The CDR3 consists of 13 residues. With 6 bases removed from V and 7 bases from J, the gap between germline ends came to 12 bases. Germline V CDR1 and CDR2: SGHAT, FQNNGV. The CDR3 sequence: CASRHGRGEKLFF. The CDR3, as DNA: TGTGCCAGCAGACACGGACGGGGTGAAAAACTGTTTTTT.

The rearrangement joins TRBV5-4 to TRBJ2-7, with TRBD1 identical over 10 bases. Trimming at V came to 4 bases and at J to 5 bases, leaving 9 bases not matched to a gene. The germline gives CDR1 SGHNT, CDR2 YYREEE (reference sequence). The CDR3 spans 15 residues. CDR3 in DNA: TGTGCCAGCAGCGCACCCGGGACAGGGGATAACGAGCAGTACTTC. Amino acids: CASSAPGTGDNEQYF. Full variable domain (missing parts from reference TRBV5-4 and TRBJ2-7): ETGVTQSPTHLIKTRGQQVTLRCSSQSGHNTVSWYQQALGQGPQFIFQYYREEENGRGNFPPRFSGLQFPNYSSELNVNALELDDSALYLCASSAPGTGDNEQYFGPGTRLTVT.

This chain links TRBV28 with TRBJ2-3; D uncertain. The CDR3 loop spans 19 amino acids. V lost 5 bases and J 0 bases, leaving 24 bases between the germline ends. Germline V gene lookup returns CDR1 MDHEN and CDR2 SYDVKM. The chain's CDR3 is CASSLVELRVPTSTDTQYF. DNA for the CDR3: TGTGCCAGCAGTCTGGTAGAACTACGGGTCCCTACTAGCACAGATACGCAGTATTTT.

J is TRBJ1-5 and V is TRBV6-4, with TRBD1 matching over 7 bases. This CDR3 is 16 amino acids long. The germline gives CDR1 MRHNA, CDR2 SNTAGT. The trim removed 10 bases at V and 3 bases at J, leaving 15 bases unmatched. CDR3 in DNA: TGTGCCATCGTCCCCGTGAGACAGGGATCCAATCAGCCCCAGCATTTT. Its protein product is CAIVPVRQGSNQPQHF.

V and J are TRBV13 and TRBJ2-3, with TRBD2 identical over 10 bases. The CDR3 has 15 residues. Germline V CDR1 and CDR2: PRHDT, FYEKMQ (reference sequence). V lost 4 bases and J lost 3; bases outside the gene matches: 4. This CDR3 reads CASSSWTSGTDTQYF. CDR3 nucleotide sequence: TGTGCCAGCAGCTCTTGGACTAGCGGAACAGATACGCAGTATTTT.